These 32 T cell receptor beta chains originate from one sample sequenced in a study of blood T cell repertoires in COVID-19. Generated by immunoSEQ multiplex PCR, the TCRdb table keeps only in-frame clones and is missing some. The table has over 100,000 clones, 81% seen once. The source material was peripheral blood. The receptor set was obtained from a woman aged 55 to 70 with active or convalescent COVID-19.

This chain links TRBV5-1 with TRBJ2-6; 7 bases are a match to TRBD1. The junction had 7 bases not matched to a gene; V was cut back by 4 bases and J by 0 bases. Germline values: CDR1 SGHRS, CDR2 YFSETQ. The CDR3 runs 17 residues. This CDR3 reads CASSPGQLSSGANVLTF. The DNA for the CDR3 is TGCGCCAGCAGCCCGGGACAGCTTAGCTCTGGGGCCAACGTCCTGACTTTC.

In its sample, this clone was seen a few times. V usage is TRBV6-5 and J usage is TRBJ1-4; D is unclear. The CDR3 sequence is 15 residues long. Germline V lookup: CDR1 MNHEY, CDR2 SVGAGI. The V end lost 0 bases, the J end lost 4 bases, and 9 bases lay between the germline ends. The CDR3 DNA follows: TGTGCCAGCAGTTACTCGAAGCCCTATAATGAAAAACTGTTTTTT. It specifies CASSYSKPYNEKLFF.

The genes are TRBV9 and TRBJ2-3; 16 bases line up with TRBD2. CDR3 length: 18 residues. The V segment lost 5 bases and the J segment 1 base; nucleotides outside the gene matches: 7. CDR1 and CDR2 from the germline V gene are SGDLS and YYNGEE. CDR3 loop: CASSPGLAGGWGTDTQYF. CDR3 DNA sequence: TGTGCCAGCAGTCCGGGACTAGCGGGAGGGTGGGGCACAGATACGCAGTATTTT.

This chain's CDR3 is CASSFGTSQQLNEAFF. DNA for the CDR3: TGTGCCAGCAGCTTCGGTACATCACAGCAACTCAATGAAGCTTTCTTT. J is TRBJ1-1 and V is TRBV5-5; D unresolved. The germline V and J ends were trimmed by 2 bases and 7 bases, with 21 bases remaining between them. Germline lookup yields CDR1 SGHKS and CDR2 YYEKEE (reference sequence). This CDR3 has 16 residues.

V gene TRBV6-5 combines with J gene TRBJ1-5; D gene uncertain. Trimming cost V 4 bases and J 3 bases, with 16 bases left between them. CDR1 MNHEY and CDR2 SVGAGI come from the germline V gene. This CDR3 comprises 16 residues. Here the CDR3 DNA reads TGTGCCAGCAGTTCGTGGGGATTCGGGGACAATCAGCCCCAGCATTTT. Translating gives CASSSWGFGDNQPQHF.

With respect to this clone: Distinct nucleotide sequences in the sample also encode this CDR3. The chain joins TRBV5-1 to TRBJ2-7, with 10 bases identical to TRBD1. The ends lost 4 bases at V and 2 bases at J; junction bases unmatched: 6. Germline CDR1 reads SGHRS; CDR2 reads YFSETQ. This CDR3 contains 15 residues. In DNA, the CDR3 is TGCGCCAGCAGCCCGGGACAGGGGAGTACCTACGAGCAGTACGTC. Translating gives CASSPGQGSTYEQYV.

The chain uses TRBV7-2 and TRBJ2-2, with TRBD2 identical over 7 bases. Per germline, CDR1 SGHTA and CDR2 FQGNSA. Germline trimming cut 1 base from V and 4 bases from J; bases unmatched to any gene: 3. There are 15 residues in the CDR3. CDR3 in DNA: TGTGCCAGCAGCTTAGGACTAGCCCTCACCGGGGAGCTGTTTTTT. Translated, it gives CASSLGLALTGELFF.

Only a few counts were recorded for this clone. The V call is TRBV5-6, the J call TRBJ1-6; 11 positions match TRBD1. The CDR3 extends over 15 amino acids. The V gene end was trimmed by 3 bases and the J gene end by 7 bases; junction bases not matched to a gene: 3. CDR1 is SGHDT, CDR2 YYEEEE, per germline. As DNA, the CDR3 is TGTGCCAGCAGCTCGGACAGGGGGCTAAATTCACCCCTCCACTTT. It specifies CASSSDRGLNSPLHF.

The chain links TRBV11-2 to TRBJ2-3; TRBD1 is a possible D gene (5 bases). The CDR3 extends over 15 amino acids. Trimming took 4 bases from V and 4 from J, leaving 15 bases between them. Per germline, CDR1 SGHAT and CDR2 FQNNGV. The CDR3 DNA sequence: TGTGCCAGCAGCTCGACCGGTCAGGGCCCAGATACGCAGTATTTT. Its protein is CASSSTGQGPDTQYF.

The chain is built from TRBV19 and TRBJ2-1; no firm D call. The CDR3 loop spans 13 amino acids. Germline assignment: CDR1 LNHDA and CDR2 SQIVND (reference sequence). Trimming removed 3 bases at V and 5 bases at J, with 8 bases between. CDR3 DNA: TGTGCCAGTAGTATTGGGCCTAACAATGAGCAGTTCTTC. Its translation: CASSIGPNNEQFF.

The CDR3 region is CASSPGTGFNSGANVLTF. The CDR3, as DNA: TGTGCCAGCAGCCCAGGAACAGGCTTCAACTCTGGGGCCAACGTCCTGACTTTC. This chain connects TRBV3-1 (or the pseudogene TRBV3-2) to TRBJ2-6; D is perhaps TRBD1 (5 bases). The length of the CDR3 is 18 residues. Germline values: CDR1 LGHDT, CDR2 YNNKEL (reference sequence). The V and J ends lost 4 bases and 0 bases respectively, with 16 bases between them.

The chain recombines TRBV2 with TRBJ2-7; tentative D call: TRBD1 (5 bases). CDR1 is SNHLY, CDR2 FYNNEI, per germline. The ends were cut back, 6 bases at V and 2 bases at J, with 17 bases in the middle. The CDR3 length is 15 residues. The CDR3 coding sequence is TGTGCCAGCAGCCTCCCGCCAGACAGAGCCTACGAGCAGTACGTC. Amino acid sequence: CASSLPPDRAYEQYV.

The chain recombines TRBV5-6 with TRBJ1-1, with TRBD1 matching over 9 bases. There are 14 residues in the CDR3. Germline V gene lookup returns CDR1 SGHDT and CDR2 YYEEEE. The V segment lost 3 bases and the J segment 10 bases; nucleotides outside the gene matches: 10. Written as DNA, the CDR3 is TGTGCCAGCAGCTCGACAGGGGGGAGGGTTAGAGCTTTCTTT. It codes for CASSSTGGRVRAFF.

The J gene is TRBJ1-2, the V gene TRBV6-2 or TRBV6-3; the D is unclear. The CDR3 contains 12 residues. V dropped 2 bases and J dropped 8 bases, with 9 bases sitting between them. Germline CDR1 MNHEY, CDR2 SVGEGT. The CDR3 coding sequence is TGTGCCAGCAGTTACGAGGGTGACGGCTACACCTTC. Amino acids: CASSYEGDGYTF.

DNA of the CDR3: TGCGCCAGCAGCTTGGGAGTGGACACCGGGGAGCTGTTTTTT. It is translated as CASSLGVDTGELFF. The V call is TRBV5-1, the J call TRBJ2-2, with no clear D. V lost 0 bases and J lost 3, with 6 bases in between. The V gene's germline CDR1 is SGHRS and CDR2 YFSETQ. CDR3 length: 14 residues. Filled out from reference TRBV5-1 and TRBJ2-2, the complete variable domain reads KAGVTQTPRYLIKTRGQQVTLSCSPISGHRSVSWYQQTPGQGLQFLFEYFSETQRNKGNFPGRFSGRQFSNSRSEMNVSTLELGDSALYLCASSLGVDTGELFFGEGSRLTVL.

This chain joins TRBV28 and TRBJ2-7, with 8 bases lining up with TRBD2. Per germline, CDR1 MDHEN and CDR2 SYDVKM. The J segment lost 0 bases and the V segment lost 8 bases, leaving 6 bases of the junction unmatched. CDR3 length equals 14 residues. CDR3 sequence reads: CASARLAISYEQYF. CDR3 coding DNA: TGTGCCAGCGCCCGACTAGCGATCTCCTACGAGCAGTACTTC.

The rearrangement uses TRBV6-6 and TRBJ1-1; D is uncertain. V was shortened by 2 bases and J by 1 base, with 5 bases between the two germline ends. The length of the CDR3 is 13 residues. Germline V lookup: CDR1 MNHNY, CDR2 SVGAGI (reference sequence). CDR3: CASSYAENTEAFF. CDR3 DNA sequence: TGTGCCAGCAGTTACGCAGAGAACACTGAAGCTTTCTTT.

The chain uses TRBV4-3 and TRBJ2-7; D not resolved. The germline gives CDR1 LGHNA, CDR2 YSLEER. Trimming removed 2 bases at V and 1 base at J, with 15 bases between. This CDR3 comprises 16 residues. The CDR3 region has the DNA TGCGCCAGCAGCCAATTTGTTGCTTCAGATTCCTACGAGCAGTACTTC. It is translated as CASSQFVASDSYEQYF.

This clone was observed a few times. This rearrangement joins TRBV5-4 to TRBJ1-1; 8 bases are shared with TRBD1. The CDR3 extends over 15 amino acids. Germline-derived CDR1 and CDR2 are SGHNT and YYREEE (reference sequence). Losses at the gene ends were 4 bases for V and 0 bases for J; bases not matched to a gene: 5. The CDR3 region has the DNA TGTGCCAGCAGCCCGGGACAGGTTATGAACACTGAAGCTTTCTTT. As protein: CASSPGQVMNTEAFF.

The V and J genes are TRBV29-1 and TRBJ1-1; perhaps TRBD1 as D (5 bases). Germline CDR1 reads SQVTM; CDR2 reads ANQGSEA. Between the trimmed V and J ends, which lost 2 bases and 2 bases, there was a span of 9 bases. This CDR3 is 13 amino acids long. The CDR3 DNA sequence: TGCAGCGTTGAAAAGGGGATAAACACTGAAGCTTTCTTT. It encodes CSVEKGINTEAFF.

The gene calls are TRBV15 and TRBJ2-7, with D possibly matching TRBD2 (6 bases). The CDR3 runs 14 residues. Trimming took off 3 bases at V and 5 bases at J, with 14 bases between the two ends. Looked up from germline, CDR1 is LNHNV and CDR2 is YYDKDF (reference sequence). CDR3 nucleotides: TGTGCCACCAGCAGGAGACTAGACTACAACGAGCAGTACTTC. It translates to CATSRRLDYNEQYF.

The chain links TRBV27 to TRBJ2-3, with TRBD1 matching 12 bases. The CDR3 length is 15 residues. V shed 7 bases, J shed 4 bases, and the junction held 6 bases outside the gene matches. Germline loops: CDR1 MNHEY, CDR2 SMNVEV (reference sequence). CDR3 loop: CASTHGTGGPDTQYF. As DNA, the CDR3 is TGTGCCAGCACTCATGGGACAGGGGGCCCAGATACGCAGTATTTT.

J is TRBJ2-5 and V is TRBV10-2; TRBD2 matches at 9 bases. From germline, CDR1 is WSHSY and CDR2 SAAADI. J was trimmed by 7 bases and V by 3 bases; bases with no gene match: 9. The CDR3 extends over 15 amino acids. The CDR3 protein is CASSELGGGATTQYF. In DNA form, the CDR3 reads TGCGCCAGCAGTGAATTGGGCGGGGGGGCCACGACCCAGTACTTC.

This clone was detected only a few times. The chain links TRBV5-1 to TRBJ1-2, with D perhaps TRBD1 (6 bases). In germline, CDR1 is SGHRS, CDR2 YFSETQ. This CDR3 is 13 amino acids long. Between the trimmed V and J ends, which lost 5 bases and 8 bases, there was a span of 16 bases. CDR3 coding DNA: TGCGCCAGCAGACCCGACAGGTCGGGAGGCTACACCTTC. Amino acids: CASRPDRSGGYTF. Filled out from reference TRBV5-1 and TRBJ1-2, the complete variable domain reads KAGVTQTPRYLIKTRGQQVTLSCSPISGHRSVSWYQQTPGQGLQFLFEYFSETQRNKGNFPGRFSGRQFSNSRSEMNVSTLELGDSALYLCASRPDRSGGYTFGSGTRLTVV.

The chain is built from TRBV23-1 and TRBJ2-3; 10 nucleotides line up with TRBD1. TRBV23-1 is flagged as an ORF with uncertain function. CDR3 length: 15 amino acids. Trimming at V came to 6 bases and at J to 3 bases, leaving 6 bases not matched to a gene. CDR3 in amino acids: CASSLRDRGTDTQYF. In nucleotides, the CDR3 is TGCGCCAGCAGCCTCCGGGACAGGGGAACAGATACGCAGTATTTT.

As DNA, the CDR3 is TGTGCCAGCTACAGGGGGCCTTCCTACGAGCAGTACTTC. Its translation: CASYRGPSYEQYF. This chain uses TRBV6-5 with TRBJ2-7; TRBD1 matches at 9 bases. The germline gives CDR1 MNHEY, CDR2 SVGAGI. The trim removed 8 bases at V and 1 base at J, leaving 3 bases unmatched. This CDR3 contains 13 residues.

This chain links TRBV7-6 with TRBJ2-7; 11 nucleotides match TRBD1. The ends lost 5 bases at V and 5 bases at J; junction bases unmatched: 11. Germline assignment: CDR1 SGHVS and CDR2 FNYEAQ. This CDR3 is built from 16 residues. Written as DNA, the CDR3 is TGTGCCAGCAGCCCTTTCACGGACAGGGGGCATAACGAGCAGTACTTC. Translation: CASSPFTDRGHNEQYF.

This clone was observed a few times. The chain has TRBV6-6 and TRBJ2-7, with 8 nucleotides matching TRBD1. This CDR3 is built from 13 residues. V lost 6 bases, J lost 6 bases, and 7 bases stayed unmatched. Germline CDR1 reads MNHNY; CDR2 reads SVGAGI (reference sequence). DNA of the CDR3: TGTGCCAGCAGGGAGACAGGGGAGGTCGAGCAGTACGTC. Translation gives CASRETGEVEQYV.

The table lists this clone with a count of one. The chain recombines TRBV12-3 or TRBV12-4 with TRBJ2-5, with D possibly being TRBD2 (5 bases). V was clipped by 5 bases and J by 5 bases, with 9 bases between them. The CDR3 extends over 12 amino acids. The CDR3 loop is CASSPPGETQYF. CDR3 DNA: TGTGCCAGCAGTCCCCCGGGGGAGACCCAGTACTTC.

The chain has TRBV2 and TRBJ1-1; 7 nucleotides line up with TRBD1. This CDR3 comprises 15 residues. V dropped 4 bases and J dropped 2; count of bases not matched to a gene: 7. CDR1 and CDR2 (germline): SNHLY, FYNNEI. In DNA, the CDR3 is TGTGCCAGCAGTGGTACACAGGGGCTTAACACTGAAGCTTTCTTT. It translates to CASSGTQGLNTEAFF.

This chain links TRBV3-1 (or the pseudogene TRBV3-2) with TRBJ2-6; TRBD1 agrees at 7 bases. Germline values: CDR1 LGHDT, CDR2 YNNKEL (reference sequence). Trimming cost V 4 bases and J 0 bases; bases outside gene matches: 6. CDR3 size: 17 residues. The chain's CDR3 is CASSLLGQSSGANVLTF. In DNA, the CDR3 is TGTGCCAGCAGCCTTTTGGGACAGTCCTCTGGGGCCAACGTCCTGACTTTC.

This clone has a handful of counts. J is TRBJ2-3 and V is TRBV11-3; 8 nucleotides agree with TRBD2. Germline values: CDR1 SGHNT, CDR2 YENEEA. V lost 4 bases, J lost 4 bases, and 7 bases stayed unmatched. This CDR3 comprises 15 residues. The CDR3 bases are TGTGCCAGCAGCTCGACGGGGGGGATTGCAGATACGCAGTATTTT. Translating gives CASSSTGGIADTQYF. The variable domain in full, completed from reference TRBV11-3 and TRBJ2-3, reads EAGVVQSPRYKIIEKKQPVAFWCNPISGHNTLYWYLQNLGQGPELLIRYENEEAVDDSQLPKDRFSAERLKGVDSTLKIQPAELGDSAVYLCASSSTGGIADTQYFGPGTRLTVL.